This TCR beta chain was observed in a study of shared T cell receptors in the human thymus. Data came from immunoSEQ multiplex PCR; TCRdb stores just in-frame clones and leaves some out. The data show 600,000 to 900,000 clones, with over 75% seen just once and about 0.011% held by the top ten. Germline V gives CDR1 MGHRA, CDR2 YSYEKL. The CDR3 is made up of 15 amino acids. V lost 0 bases and J lost 5, with 13 bases in between. These data were also filed under a second study, of human thymus T cells. That paper adds: It was from resections taken during corrective heart surgery that the thymus tissue came. It looked as if thymic and blood repertoires used V and J genes in a biased way. Thymic TCR repertoires of unrelated people reportedly overlapped highly.

This TCR derives from a girl less than two years old with a congenital heart defect. Material for sequencing was thymocytes. The gene calls are TRBV4-1 and TRBJ1-2; possible D gene TRBD1, 5 bases. The DNA of the CDR3 is TGCGCCAGCAGCCAAGATGGGGGGACCAAGTATGGCTACACCTTC. It yields the protein CASSQDGGTKYGYTF.